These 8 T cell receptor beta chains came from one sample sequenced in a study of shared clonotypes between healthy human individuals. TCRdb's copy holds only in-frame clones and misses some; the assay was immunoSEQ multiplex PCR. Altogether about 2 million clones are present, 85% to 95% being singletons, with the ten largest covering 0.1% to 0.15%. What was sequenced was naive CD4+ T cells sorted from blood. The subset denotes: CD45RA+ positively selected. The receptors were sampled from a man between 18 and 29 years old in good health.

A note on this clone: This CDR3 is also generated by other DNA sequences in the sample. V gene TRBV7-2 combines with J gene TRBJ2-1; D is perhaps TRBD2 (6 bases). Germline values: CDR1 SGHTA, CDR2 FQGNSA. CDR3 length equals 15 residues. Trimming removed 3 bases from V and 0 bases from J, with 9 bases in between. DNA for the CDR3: TGTGCCAGCAGCTTGACCGGGAGCTCCTACAATGAGCAGTTCTTC. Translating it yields CASSLTGSSYNEQFF.

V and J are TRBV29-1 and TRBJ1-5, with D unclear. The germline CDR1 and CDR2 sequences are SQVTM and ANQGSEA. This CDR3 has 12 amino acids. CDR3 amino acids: CSPPGSNQPQHF. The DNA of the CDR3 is TGCAGTCCCCCGGGTAGCAATCAGCCCCAGCATTTT.

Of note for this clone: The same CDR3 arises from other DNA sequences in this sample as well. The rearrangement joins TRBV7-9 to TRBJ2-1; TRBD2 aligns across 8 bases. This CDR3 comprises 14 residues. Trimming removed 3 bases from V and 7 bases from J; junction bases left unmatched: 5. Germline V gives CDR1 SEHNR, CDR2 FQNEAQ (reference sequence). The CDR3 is CASSFGLAGNEQFF. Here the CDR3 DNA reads TGTGCCAGCAGCTTCGGACTAGCAGGAAATGAGCAGTTCTTC.

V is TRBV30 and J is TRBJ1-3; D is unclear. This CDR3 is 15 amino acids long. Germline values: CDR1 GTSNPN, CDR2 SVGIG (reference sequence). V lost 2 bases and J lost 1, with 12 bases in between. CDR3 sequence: CAWSPGLVSGNTIYF. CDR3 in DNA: TGTGCCTGGAGTCCGGGCTTAGTTTCTGGAAACACCATATATTTT.

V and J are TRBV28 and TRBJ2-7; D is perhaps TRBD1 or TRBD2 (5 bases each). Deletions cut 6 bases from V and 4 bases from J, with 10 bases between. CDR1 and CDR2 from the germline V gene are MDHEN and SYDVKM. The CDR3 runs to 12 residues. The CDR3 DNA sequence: TGTGCCAGCAGGGGGACGCCTTACGAGCAGTACTTC. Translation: CASRGTPYEQYF.

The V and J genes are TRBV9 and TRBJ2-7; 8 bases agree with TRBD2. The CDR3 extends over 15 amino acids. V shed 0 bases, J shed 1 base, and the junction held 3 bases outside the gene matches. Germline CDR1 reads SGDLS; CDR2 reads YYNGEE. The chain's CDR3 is CASSVESGSSYEQYF. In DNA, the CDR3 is TGTGCCAGCAGCGTAGAAAGCGGGAGTTCCTACGAGCAGTACTTC. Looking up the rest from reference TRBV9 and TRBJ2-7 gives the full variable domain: DSGVTQTPKHLITATGQRVTLRCSPRSGDLSVYWYQQSLDQGLQFLIQYYNGEERAKGNILERFSAQQFPDLHSELNLSSLELGDSALYFCASSVESGSSYEQYFGPGTRLTVT.

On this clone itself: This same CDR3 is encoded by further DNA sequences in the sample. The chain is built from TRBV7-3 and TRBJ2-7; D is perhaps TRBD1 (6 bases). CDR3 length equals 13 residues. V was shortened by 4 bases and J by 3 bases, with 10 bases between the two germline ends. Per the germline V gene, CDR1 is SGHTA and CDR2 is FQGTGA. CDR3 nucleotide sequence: TGTGCCAGCAGCTCCGGACAGTTCTACGAGCAGTACTTC. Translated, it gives CASSSGQFYEQYF.

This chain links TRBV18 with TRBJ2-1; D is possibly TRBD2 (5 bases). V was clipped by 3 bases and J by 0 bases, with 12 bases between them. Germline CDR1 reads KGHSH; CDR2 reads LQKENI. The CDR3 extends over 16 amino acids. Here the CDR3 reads CASSPRENPSYNEQFF. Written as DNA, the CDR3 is TGTGCCAGCTCACCTCGGGAAAACCCCTCCTACAATGAGCAGTTCTTC. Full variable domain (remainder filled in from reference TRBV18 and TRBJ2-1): NAGVMQNPRHLVRRRGQEARLRCSPMKGHSHVYWYRQLPEEGLKFMVYLQKENIIDESGMPKERFSAEFPKEGPSILRIQQVVRGDSAAYFCASSPRENPSYNEQFFGPGTRLTVL.